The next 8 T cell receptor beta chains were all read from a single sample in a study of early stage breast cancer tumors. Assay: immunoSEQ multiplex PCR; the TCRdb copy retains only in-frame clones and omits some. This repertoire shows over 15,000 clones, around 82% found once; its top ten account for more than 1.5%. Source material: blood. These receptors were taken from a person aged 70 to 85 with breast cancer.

The CDR3 DNA sequence: TGTGCCAGCAGTTCCAGGGGCCTGGGAATTGAAGCTTTCTTT. Translating gives CASSSRGLGIEAFF. The chain links TRBV28 to TRBJ1-1, with D tentatively TRBD1 (6 bases). V shed 4 bases and J shed 7 bases, with 16 bases lying between them. The CDR3 has 14 amino acids. In germline, CDR1 is MDHEN, CDR2 SYDVKM.

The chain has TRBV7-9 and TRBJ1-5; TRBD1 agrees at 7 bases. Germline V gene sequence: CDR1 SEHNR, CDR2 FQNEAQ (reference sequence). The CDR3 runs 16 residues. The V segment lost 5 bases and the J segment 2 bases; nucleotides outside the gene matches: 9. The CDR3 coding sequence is TGTGCCAGCAGCGAAGGGGACAGAGAGGGCAATCAGCCCCAGCATTTT. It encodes CASSEGDREGNQPQHF.

CDR3 sequence reads: CSVMTSGAGVEQFF. DNA of the CDR3: TGCAGCGTTATGACTAGCGGGGCTGGGGTTGAGCAGTTCTTC. The V call is TRBV29-1, the J call TRBJ2-1, with 11 bases that match TRBD2. CDR3 length equals 14 residues. J lost 9 bases, V lost 5 bases, and 9 bases had no gene match. The germline CDR1 and CDR2 sequences are SQVTM and ANQGSEA.

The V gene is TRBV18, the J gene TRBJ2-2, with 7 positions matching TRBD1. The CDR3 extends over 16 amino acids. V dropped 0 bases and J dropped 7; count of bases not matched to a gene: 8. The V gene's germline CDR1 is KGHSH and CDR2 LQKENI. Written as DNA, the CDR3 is TGTGCCAGCTCACCACCGTCCAGGGGGTTAGTCGGGGAGCTGTTTTTT. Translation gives CASSPPSRGLVGELFF. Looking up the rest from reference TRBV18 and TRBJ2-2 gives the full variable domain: NAGVMQNPRHLVRRRGQEARLRCSPMKGHSHVYWYRQLPEEGLKFMVYLQKENIIDESGMPKERFSAEFPKEGPSILRIQQVVRGDSAAYFCASSPPSRGLVGELFFGEGSRLTVL.

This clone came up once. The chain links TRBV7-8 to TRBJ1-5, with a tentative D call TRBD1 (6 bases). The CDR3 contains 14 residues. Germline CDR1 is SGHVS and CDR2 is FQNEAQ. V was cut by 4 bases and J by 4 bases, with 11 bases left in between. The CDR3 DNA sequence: TGTGCCAGCAGCTCCGGACAGCCGAATCAGCCCCAGCATTTT. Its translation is CASSSGQPNQPQHF.

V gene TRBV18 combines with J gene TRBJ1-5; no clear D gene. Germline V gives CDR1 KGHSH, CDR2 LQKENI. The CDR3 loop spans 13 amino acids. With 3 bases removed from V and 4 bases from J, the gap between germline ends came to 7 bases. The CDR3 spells CASSPGANQPQHF. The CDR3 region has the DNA TGTGCCAGCTCACCGGGAGCGAATCAGCCCCAGCATTTT. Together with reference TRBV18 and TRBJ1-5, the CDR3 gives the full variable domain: NAGVMQNPRHLVRRRGQEARLRCSPMKGHSHVYWYRQLPEEGLKFMVYLQKENIIDESGMPKERFSAEFPKEGPSILRIQQVVRGDSAAYFCASSPGANQPQHFGDGTRLSIL.

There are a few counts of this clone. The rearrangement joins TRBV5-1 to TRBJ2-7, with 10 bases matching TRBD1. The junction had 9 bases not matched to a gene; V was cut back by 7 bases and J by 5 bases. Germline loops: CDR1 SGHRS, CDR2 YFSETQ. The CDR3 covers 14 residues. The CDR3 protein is CASRPGQGVHEQYF. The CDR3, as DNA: TGCGCCAGCCGCCCAGGACAGGGGGTCCACGAGCAGTACTTC.

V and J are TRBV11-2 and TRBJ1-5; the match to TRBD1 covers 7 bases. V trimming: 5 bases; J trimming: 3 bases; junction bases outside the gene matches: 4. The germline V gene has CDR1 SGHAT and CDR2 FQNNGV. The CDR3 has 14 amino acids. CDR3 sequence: CASSLGTVNQPQHF. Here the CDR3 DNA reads TGTGCCAGCAGCCTGGGGACAGTCAATCAGCCCCAGCATTTT. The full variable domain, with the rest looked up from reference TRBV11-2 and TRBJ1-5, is EAGVAQSPRYKIIEKRQSVAFWCNPISGHATLYWYQQILGQGPKLLIQFQNNGVVDDSQLPKDRFSAERLKGVDSTLKIQPAKLEDSAVYLCASSLGTVNQPQHFGDGTRLSIL.